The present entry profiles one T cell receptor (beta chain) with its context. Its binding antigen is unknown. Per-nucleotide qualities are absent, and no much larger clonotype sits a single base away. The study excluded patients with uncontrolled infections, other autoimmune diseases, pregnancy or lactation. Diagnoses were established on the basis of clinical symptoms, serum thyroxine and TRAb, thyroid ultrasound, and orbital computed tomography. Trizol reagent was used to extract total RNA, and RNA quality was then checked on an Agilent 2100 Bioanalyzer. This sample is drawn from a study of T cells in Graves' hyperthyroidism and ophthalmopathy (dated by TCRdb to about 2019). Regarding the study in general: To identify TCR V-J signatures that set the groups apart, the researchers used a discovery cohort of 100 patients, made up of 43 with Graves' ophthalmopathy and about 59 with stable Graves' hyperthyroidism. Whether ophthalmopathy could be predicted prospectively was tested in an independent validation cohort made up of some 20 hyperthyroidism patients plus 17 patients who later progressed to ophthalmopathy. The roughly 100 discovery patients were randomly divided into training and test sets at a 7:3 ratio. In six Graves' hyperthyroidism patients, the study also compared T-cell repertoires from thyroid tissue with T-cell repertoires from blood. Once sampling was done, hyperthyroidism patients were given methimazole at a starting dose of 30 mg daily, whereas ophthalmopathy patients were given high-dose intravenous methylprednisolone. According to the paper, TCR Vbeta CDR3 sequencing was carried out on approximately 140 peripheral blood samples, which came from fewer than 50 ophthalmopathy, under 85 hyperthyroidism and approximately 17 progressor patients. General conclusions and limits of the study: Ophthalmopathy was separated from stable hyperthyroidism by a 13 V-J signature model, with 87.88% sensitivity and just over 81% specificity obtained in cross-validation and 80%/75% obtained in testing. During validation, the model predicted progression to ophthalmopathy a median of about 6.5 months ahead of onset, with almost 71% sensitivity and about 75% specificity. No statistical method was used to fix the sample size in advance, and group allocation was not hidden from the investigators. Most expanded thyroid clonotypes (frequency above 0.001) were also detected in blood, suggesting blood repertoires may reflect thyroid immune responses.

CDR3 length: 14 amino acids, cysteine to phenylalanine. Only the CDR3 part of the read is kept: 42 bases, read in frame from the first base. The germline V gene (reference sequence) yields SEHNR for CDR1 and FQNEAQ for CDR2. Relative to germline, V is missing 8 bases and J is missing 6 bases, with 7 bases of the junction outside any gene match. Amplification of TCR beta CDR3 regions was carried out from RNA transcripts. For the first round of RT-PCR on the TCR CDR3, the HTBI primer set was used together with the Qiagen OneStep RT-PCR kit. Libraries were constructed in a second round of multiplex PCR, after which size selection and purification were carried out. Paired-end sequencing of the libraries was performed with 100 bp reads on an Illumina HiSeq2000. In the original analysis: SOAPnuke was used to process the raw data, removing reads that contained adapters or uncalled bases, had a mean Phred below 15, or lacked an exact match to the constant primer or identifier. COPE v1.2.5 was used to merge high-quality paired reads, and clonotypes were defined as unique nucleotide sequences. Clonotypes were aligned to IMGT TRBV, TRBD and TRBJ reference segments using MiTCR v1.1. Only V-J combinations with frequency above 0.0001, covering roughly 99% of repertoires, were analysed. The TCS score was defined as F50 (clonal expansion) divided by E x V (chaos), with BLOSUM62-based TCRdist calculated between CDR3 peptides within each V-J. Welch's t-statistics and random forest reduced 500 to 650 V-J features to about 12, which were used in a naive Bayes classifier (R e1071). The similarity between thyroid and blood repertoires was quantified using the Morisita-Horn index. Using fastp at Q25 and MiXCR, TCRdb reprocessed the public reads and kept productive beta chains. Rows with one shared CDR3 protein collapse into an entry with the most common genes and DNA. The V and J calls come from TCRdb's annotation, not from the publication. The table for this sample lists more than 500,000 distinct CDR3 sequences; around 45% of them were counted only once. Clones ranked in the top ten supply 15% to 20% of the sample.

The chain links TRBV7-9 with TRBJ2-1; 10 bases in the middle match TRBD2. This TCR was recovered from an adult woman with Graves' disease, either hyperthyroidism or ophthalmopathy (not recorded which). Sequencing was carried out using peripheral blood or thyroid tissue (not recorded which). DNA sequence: TGTGCCAGCGGGGCGGCTAGCGGGAGCAATGAGCAGTTCTTC. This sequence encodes CASGAASGSNEQFF.